This T cell receptor beta chain was documented in a study of a mutant IDH1 vaccine in newly diagnosed glioma. Study summary: Patients were pretreated with radiotherapy, temozolomide, or both, mostly both.

Time point given: baseline, week 1 (first vaccination visit). Treatment of the sample: pre-vaccination baseline after standard-of-care therapy. Repertoires were generated with immunoSEQ multiplex PCR, while TCRdb's copy carries only in-frame clones and drops some. The sample carries under 90,000 clones, 79% recorded once. Study outcomes and limitations: Immune responses arising from the vaccine appeared in about 92% of patients.

Comments on this clone: No antigen is known for it.

The material was PBMCs, obtained from a glioma patient treated with radiotherapy, temozolomide or both. This receptor was identified in a man aged 50-59 years with glioma.

The CDR3 DNA sequence: TGTGCCAGCAGAAAGGGCGGGGTCTTCGGGGAGCTGTTTTTT. Protein: CASRKGGVFGELFF. J is TRBJ2-2 and V is TRBV5-4, with a tentative D call TRBD2 (6 bases). The germline V gene encodes CDR1 SGHNT and CDR2 YYREEE (reference sequence). This CDR3 comprises 14 residues. V dropped 5 bases and J dropped 7 bases, with 15 bases sitting between them. Drawing the rest from reference TRBV5-4 and TRBJ2-2, the complete variable domain is ETGVTQSPTHLIKTRGQQVTLRCSSQSGHNTVSWYQQALGQGPQFIFQYYREEENGRGNFPPRFSGLQFPNYSSELNVNALELDDSALYLCASRKGGVFGELFFGEGSRLTVL.